Following are 21 T cell receptor beta chains from one sample sequenced in a study of neoadjuvant nivolumab and ipilimumab in lung cancer. Data came from immunoSEQ multiplex PCR; TCRdb stores just in-frame clones and leaves some out. The top ten clones hold approximately 5% of a sample with 25,000 to 35,000 clones, 90% of them seen once. The specimen was peripheral blood, collected after neoadjuvant nivolumab, alone or with ipilimumab, at or shortly before surgery. These receptors all come from an adult with non-small cell lung cancer.

V and J are TRBV27 and TRBJ2-2; D remains ambiguous. V gave up 4 bases and J gave up 3 bases, with 12 bases separating them. Germline V gene lookup returns CDR1 MNHEY and CDR2 SMNVEV (reference sequence). The CDR3 contains 15 residues. CDR3 in amino acids: CASSSPLAYTGELFF. CDR3 bases: TGTGCCAGCAGTTCCCCTTTAGCCTACACCGGGGAGCTGTTTTTT.

This sequence joins TRBV11-1 and TRBJ2-7; weak D call: TRBD1 (6 bases). V lost 3 bases to trimming and J lost 1 base, with 10 bases between them. CDR1 is SGHAT, CDR2 FQDESV, per germline (reference sequence). CDR3 length: 14 amino acids. The chain's CDR3 is CASSFRGLSYEQYF. In nucleotides, the CDR3 is TGTGCCAGCAGCTTCAGGGGATTGTCCTACGAGCAGTACTTC.

The chain employs TRBV5-6 and TRBJ1-6; D remains unclear. Germline V gives CDR1 SGHDT, CDR2 YYEEEE. The CDR3 contains 15 residues. V gave up 1 base and J gave up 8 bases, with 13 bases separating them. The DNA for the CDR3 is TGTGCCAGCAGCTTGATGGGCCCTGGACATTCACCCCTCCACTTT. Translating gives CASSLMGPGHSPLHF. Supplemented by reference TRBV5-6 and TRBJ1-6, the full variable domain reads DAGVTQSPTHLIKTRGQQVTLRCSPKSGHDTVSWYQQALGQGPQFIFQYYEEEERQRGNFPDRFSGHQFPNYSSELNVNALLLGDSALYLCASSLMGPGHSPLHFGNGTRLTVT.

This chain joins TRBV9 and TRBJ1-1; possibly TRBD1 for D (5 bases). The germline V gene has CDR1 SGDLS and CDR2 YYNGEE. CDR3 length: 15 amino acids. The ends were cut back, 0 bases at V and 1 base at J, with 10 bases in the middle. The CDR3 spells CASSVDWGKNTEAFF. DNA of the CDR3: TGTGCCAGCAGCGTAGATTGGGGCAAGAACACTGAAGCTTTCTTT. The complete variable domain, with remaining parts taken from reference TRBV9 and TRBJ1-1, reads DSGVTQTPKHLITATGQRVTLRCSPRSGDLSVYWYQQSLDQGLQFLIQYYNGEERAKGNILERFSAQQFPDLHSELNLSSLELGDSALYFCASSVDWGKNTEAFFGQGTRLTVV.

The V and J genes are TRBV7-9 and TRBJ1-1; no firm D call. V was trimmed by 5 bases and J by 1 base, leaving 17 bases between them. Per the germline V gene, CDR1 is SEHNR and CDR2 is FQNEAQ (reference sequence). The CDR3 has 16 residues. The DNA for the CDR3 is TGTGCCAGCAGCCGAGACGATAGAGGACCGAACACTGAAGCTTTCTTT. Encoded protein: CASSRDDRGPNTEAFF.

This chain joins TRBV4-1 and TRBJ2-1; the D call may be TRBD1 or TRBD2 (5 bases each). The germline V and J ends were trimmed by 4 bases and 10 bases, with 20 bases remaining between them. The CDR3 contains 15 residues. Germline V gene sequence: CDR1 MGHRA, CDR2 YSYEKL. The CDR3 nucleotides are TGCGCCAGCAGCCTCGGACTCGGGGCGGTGGACGAGCAGTTCTTC. This gives the protein CASSLGLGAVDEQFF.

The chain couples TRBV5-5 to TRBJ2-7; TRBD1 matches 9 bases. The CDR3 runs 16 residues. After removal of 4 bases from V and 3 bases from J, the junction contained 11 bases not matched to a gene. From germline, CDR1 is SGHKS and CDR2 YYEKEE (reference sequence). CDR3 DNA sequence: TGTGCCAGCAGCAGGACCGAGGGACAGGGATTCTACGAGCAGTACTTC. It translates to CASSRTEGQGFYEQYF.

J is TRBJ2-5 and V is TRBV5-6; 9 nucleotides align to TRBD2. The CDR3 is 16 residues long. CDR1 is SGHDT, CDR2 YYEEEE, per germline. Trimming removed 4 bases from V and 1 base from J; junction bases left unmatched: 8. CDR3 sequence reads: CASSRRLAGLQETQYF. The CDR3 DNA reads TGTGCCAGCAGCCGGCGGCTAGCGGGGCTCCAAGAGACCCAGTACTTC.

The CDR3 reads CASSQLQGSGNTEAFF. CDR3 DNA sequence: TGTGCCAGCTCACAACTACAGGGTTCGGGGAACACTGAAGCTTTCTTT. The gene calls are TRBV18 and TRBJ1-1; D may be TRBD1 (6 bases). The CDR3 is made up of 16 amino acids. Deletions cut 4 bases from V and 1 base from J, with 16 bases between. The germline CDR1 and CDR2 sequences are KGHSH and LQKENI.

The chain joins TRBV5-1 to TRBJ1-4; maybe TRBD1 (6 bases). CDR1 is SGHRS and CDR2 is YFSETQ in the germline V gene. The CDR3 spans 13 residues. V was clipped by 5 bases and J by 8 bases, with 13 bases between them. The CDR3 DNA is TGCGCCAGCAGTCCGGGGACAAACGAAAAACTGTTTTTT. Translating it yields CASSPGTNEKLFF.

This clone has a single count. CDR3 region: CASSFDLGYEQYF. CDR3 nucleotide sequence: TGTGCCAGCAGCTTCGACTTGGGCTACGAGCAGTACTTC. This chain uses TRBV5-8 with TRBJ2-7, with D uncertain. Trimming removed 2 bases at V and 3 bases at J, with 9 bases between. The CDR3 covers 13 residues. Per the germline V gene, CDR1 is SGHTS and CDR2 is YDEGEE.

This sequence joins TRBV29-1 and TRBJ1-1; D might be TRBD1 (5 bases). The CDR3 is 12 amino acids. V gave up 8 bases and J gave up 1 base, with 11 bases separating them. CDR1 and CDR2 (germline): SQVTM, ANQGSEA. The CDR3 is CSISGANTEAFF. The CDR3 DNA reads as TGCAGCATTTCCGGGGCGAACACTGAAGCTTTCTTT.

The gene calls are TRBV11-3 and TRBJ2-1; D could derive from TRBD1 or TRBD2 (5 bases each). This CDR3 has 16 amino acids. CDR1 and CDR2 (germline): SGHNT, YENEEA. The V gene lost 0 bases and the J gene lost 4 bases, with 13 bases spanning the gap. The CDR3: CASSLDQGEGYNEQFF. DNA of the CDR3: TGTGCCAGCAGCTTAGATCAGGGTGAGGGGTACAATGAGCAGTTCTTC.

The chain couples TRBV6-5 to TRBJ2-3, with D tentatively TRBD1 (6 bases). The CDR3 is 16 residues long. V lost 2 bases, J lost 2 bases, and 14 bases lay in between. Germline V gene sequence: CDR1 MNHEY, CDR2 SVGAGI. CDR3 residues: CASSYDGQWTTDTQYF. DNA for the CDR3: TGTGCCAGCAGTTACGACGGACAGTGGACCACAGATACGCAGTATTTT.

V gene TRBV10-2 combines with J gene TRBJ1-2; D is uncertain. The length of the CDR3 is 14 residues. From germline, CDR1 is WSHSY and CDR2 SAAADI. Trimming stripped 2 bases from V and 4 bases from J, with 11 bases between. CDR3: CASSEVGSPYGYTF. The CDR3 bases are TGCGCCAGCAGTGAGGTCGGGTCCCCCTATGGCTACACCTTC.

The chain recombines TRBV7-2 with TRBJ2-1; D is possibly TRBD2 (6 bases). CDR1 and CDR2 from the germline V gene are SGHTA and FQGNSA. This CDR3 is 14 amino acids long. V dropped 0 bases and J dropped 5 bases, with 8 bases sitting between them. CDR3 protein: CASSLAAGNNEQFF. The CDR3 bases are TGTGCCAGCAGCTTAGCGGCGGGGAACAATGAGCAGTTCTTC.

The chain links TRBV4-3 to TRBJ2-7, with 11 bases aligning to TRBD2. CDR3 length: 15 amino acids. Germline V gene lookup returns CDR1 LGHNA and CDR2 YSLEER. J was trimmed by 1 base and V by 4 bases; bases with no gene match: 3. The CDR3 DNA sequence: TGCGCCAGCAGCCTCGGGACTAGCGGTTCCTACGAGCAGTACTTC. Its translation: CASSLGTSGSYEQYF.

The V call is TRBV2, the J call TRBJ1-1; no clear D gene. Trimming pared 6 bases from V and 1 base from J, leaving 12 bases between. Germline V gives CDR1 SNHLY, CDR2 FYNNEI. The CDR3 is 14 amino acids. CDR3 sequence reads: CASRTSGENTEAFF. The CDR3 bases are TGTGCCAGCAGGACCTCGGGAGAGAACACTGAAGCTTTCTTT.

The CDR3 bases are TGTGCCAGCAGTTATTCTTACAGGGTACAAGAGACCCAGTACTTC. Its translation: CASSYSYRVQETQYF. This chain connects TRBV6-5 to TRBJ2-5; TRBD1 might be the D (6 bases). The V gene's germline CDR1 is MNHEY and CDR2 SVGAGI. Deletions cut 3 bases from V and 2 bases from J, with 13 bases between. The CDR3 contains 15 residues.

This clone came up a few times. The chain joins TRBV18 to TRBJ1-4; no reliable D call. Between the trimmed V and J ends, which lost 3 bases and 4 bases, there was a span of 6 bases. There are 13 residues in the CDR3. Germline lookup yields CDR1 KGHSH and CDR2 LQKENI. CDR3 coding DNA: TGTGCCAGCTCACCGGGAAGTAATGAAAAACTGTTTTTT. Translated: CASSPGSNEKLFF. Complete variable domain (other parts from reference TRBV18 and TRBJ1-4): NAGVMQNPRHLVRRRGQEARLRCSPMKGHSHVYWYRQLPEEGLKFMVYLQKENIIDESGMPKERFSAEFPKEGPSILRIQQVVRGDSAAYFCASSPGSNEKLFFGSGTQLSVL.

V gene TRBV7-2 combines with J gene TRBJ1-6; D is ambiguous. CDR3 length equals 12 residues. Germline CDR1 SGHTA, CDR2 FQGNSA. Between the trimmed V and J ends, which lost 5 bases and 7 bases, there was a span of 6 bases. In DNA, the CDR3 is TGTGCCAGCAGCGGAGCAAATTCACCCCTCCACTTT. It codes for CASSGANSPLHF.